These 21 T cell receptor beta chains came from one sample sequenced in a study of T cell responses to AZD1222 COVID-19 vaccine. The table came from immunoSEQ multiplex PCR; TCRdb's copy has only in-frame clones and leaves some out. The data hold roughly 180,000 clones, with over 80% observed a single time. The sequenced sample was peripheral blood, obtained on day 0 of MenACWY control vaccination. The origin of the receptors is an adult in good health.

The chain employs TRBV21-1 and TRBJ1-1. TRBV21-1 is designated a pseudogene. The CDR3 runs to 12 residues. The DNA for the CDR3 is TGTGCCAGCAGCCCATTGGGCACTGAAGCTTTCTTT. As protein: CASSPLGTEAFF.

The rearrangement uses TRBV18 and TRBJ1-2; TRBD1 matches 7 bases. Per germline, CDR1 KGHSH and CDR2 LQKENI. The V segment lost 2 bases and the J segment 4 bases; nucleotides outside the gene matches: 7. The CDR3 extends over 15 amino acids. The CDR3 DNA sequence: TGTGCCAGCTCACCAGAGACAGGGCGAGGCTATGGCTACACCTTC. Protein product: CASSPETGRGYGYTF.

Comment on this clone: With a much larger clone just one base away, this may be a read error. The chain uses TRBV3-1 (or the pseudogene TRBV3-2) and TRBJ1-1; D remains ambiguous. V lost 1 base and J 3 bases, leaving 3 bases between the germline ends. This CDR3 contains 12 residues. Germline values: CDR1 LGHDT, CDR2 YNNKEL (reference sequence). DNA for the CDR3: TGTGCCAGCAGCCAAGGGTACACTGAAGCTTTCTTT. This sequence encodes CASSQGYTEAFF.

This clone is a singleton in its sample. The rearrangement links TRBV7-2 to TRBJ2-3; TRBD2 matches 11 bases. This CDR3 is 16 amino acids long. The V segment lost 2 bases and the J segment 3 bases; nucleotides outside the gene matches: 4. Per the germline V gene, CDR1 is SGHTA and CDR2 is FQGNSA. CDR3 DNA sequence: TGTGCCAGCAGCTTAATTAGCGGGGGGGTTACAGATACGCAGTATTTT. Protein: CASSLISGGVTDTQYF.

In this sample, this clone turned up once. The chain employs TRBV7-9 and TRBJ2-5, with 11 bases matching TRBD2. V shed 7 bases and J 6 bases; nucleotides not matched to a gene: 4. Germline V gives CDR1 SEHNR, CDR2 FQNEAQ (reference sequence). This CDR3 contains 13 residues. The CDR3 DNA sequence: TGTGCCAGCAAGACTAGCGGGGAGAAGACCCAGTACTTC. It yields the protein CASKTSGEKTQYF. The full variable domain, with the rest looked up from reference TRBV7-9 and TRBJ2-5, is DTGVSQNPRHKITKRGQNVTFRCDPISEHNRLYWYRQTLGQGPEFLTYFQNEAQLEKSRLLSDRFSAERPKGSFSTLEIQRTEQGDSAMYLCASKTSGEKTQYFGPGTRLLVL.

This chain uses TRBV11-3 with TRBJ2-3; D remains unclear. V lost 1 base and J 0 bases, leaving 5 bases between the germline ends. Germline CDR1 reads SGHNT; CDR2 reads YENEEA. There are 14 residues in the CDR3. CDR3 amino acids: CASSLATSTDTQYF. Written as DNA, the CDR3 is TGTGCCAGCAGCTTAGCAACTAGCACAGATACGCAGTATTTT. The variable domain in full, with the rest retrieved from reference TRBV11-3 and TRBJ2-3, is EAGVVQSPRYKIIEKKQPVAFWCNPISGHNTLYWYLQNLGQGPELLIRYENEEAVDDSQLPKDRFSAERLKGVDSTLKIQPAELGDSAVYLCASSLATSTDTQYFGPGTRLTVL.

The V and J genes are TRBV5-1 and TRBJ2-1; D is possibly TRBD2 (6 bases). V was clipped by 4 bases and J by 2 bases, with 10 bases between them. The CDR3 is made up of 14 amino acids. Germline loops: CDR1 SGHRS, CDR2 YFSETQ. The CDR3 sequence is CASSTGGTYNEQFF. The CDR3 DNA reads TGCGCCAGCAGCACCGGGGGAACCTACAATGAGCAGTTCTTC.

The rearrangement uses TRBV10-3 and TRBJ1-1; no reliable D call. Germline assignment: CDR1 ENHRY and CDR2 SYGVKD. With 11 bases removed from V and 9 bases from J, the gap between germline ends came to 16 bases. This CDR3 has 11 amino acids. The CDR3 region has the DNA TGTGCCTCCGCGACCGATTCAAAAGCTTTCTTT. Encoded protein: CASATDSKAFF.

This CDR3 is CASSLRREAGELFF. The CDR3 coding sequence is TGTGCCAGCAGCTTACGCAGAGAAGCTGGGGAGCTGTTTTTT. The chain is built from TRBV11-3 and TRBJ2-2; D remains unclear. CDR1 SGHNT and CDR2 YENEEA come from the germline V gene. Trimming removed 2 bases at V and 8 bases at J, with 12 bases between. The CDR3 sequence is 14 residues long.

The chain has TRBV5-8 and TRBJ2-1; possibly TRBD2 for D (6 bases). V dropped 0 bases and J dropped 6 bases, with 10 bases sitting between them. The germline gives CDR1 SGHTS, CDR2 YDEGEE. CDR3 length equals 14 residues. The CDR3 protein is CASSLGGRSNEQFF. CDR3 nucleotide sequence: TGTGCCAGCAGCTTGGGGGGGAGGTCCAATGAGCAGTTCTTC.

This chain joins TRBV11-2 and TRBJ2-7; D is perhaps TRBD2 (5 bases). CDR1 SGHAT and CDR2 FQNNGV come from the germline V gene. The CDR3 contains 15 residues. Deletions cut 6 bases from V and 0 bases from J, with 15 bases between. CDR3 in DNA: TGTGCCAGCAGTGTCGATAGGACTGCCTCCTACGAGCAGTACTTC. Its protein product is CASSVDRTASYEQYF. The full variable domain, in which reference TRBV11-2 and TRBJ2-7 provide the parts outside the CDR3, is EAGVAQSPRYKIIEKRQSVAFWCNPISGHATLYWYQQILGQGPKLLIQFQNNGVVDDSQLPKDRFSAERLKGVDSTLKIQPAKLEDSAVYLCASSVDRTASYEQYFGPGTRLTVT.

This clone appeared a single time. This rearrangement joins TRBV27 to TRBJ2-7; the match to TRBD2 covers 7 bases. CDR3 length equals 14 residues. Germline lookup yields CDR1 MNHEY and CDR2 SMNVEV (reference sequence). The junction had 2 bases not matched to a gene; V was cut back by 3 bases and J by 0 bases. DNA for the CDR3: TGTGCCAGCAGTTTGGGGAGGGACTCCTACGAGCAGTACTTC. Residues: CASSLGRDSYEQYF.

The gene calls are TRBV11-1 and TRBJ2-7; D unresolved. CDR1 is SGHAT and CDR2 is FQDESV in the germline V gene (reference sequence). CDR3 length: 13 amino acids. Trimming left V 1 base short and J 0 bases short, with 4 bases between. CDR3 DNA: TGTGCCAGCAGCTTAGGGGTCTCCTACGAGCAGTACTTC. This encodes CASSLGVSYEQYF.

The chain joins TRBV2 to TRBJ1-2; TRBD1 is a possible D gene (5 bases). This CDR3 has 14 residues. Trimming took 7 bases from V and 4 from J, leaving 16 bases between them. Germline V gene sequence: CDR1 SNHLY, CDR2 FYNNEI. The CDR3 reads CASKDSWAGYGYTF. CDR3 in DNA: TGTGCCAGCAAAGACAGTTGGGCCGGCTATGGCTACACCTTC.

The chain employs TRBV24-1 and TRBJ2-3; 10 nucleotides match TRBD2. Unmatched junction bases numbered 3, after V lost 4 bases and J lost 3 bases. The CDR3 is 15 residues long. Per the germline V gene, CDR1 is KGHDR and CDR2 is SFDVKD. CDR3 amino acids: CATSDRTSGTDTQYF. CDR3 sequence (DNA): TGTGCCACCAGTGACAGGACTAGCGGAACAGATACGCAGTATTTT.

The genes are TRBV6-5 and TRBJ2-7, with D possibly being TRBD1 (6 bases). Trimming shortened V by 10 bases and J by 2 bases, and 15 bases separated the two germline ends. There are 13 residues in the CDR3. CDR1 is MNHEY and CDR2 is SVGAGI in the germline V gene. The DNA of the CDR3 is TGTGCCAACCTCGGGACACCACCCTACGAGCAGTACTTC. Protein product: CANLGTPPYEQYF.

The rearrangement links TRBV7-8 to TRBJ2-1; 13 bases fit TRBD2. Germline loops: CDR1 SGHVS, CDR2 FQNEAQ. The J segment lost 8 bases and the V segment lost 1 base, leaving 5 bases of the junction unmatched. This CDR3 region has 16 residues. This CDR3 is CASSLGTSGSLHEQFF. CDR3 coding DNA: TGTGCCAGCAGCTTAGGGACTAGCGGGAGTCTCCATGAGCAGTTCTTC.

The genes are TRBV7-8 and TRBJ1-4, with 9 positions matching TRBD1. CDR1 SGHVS and CDR2 FQNEAQ come from the germline V gene. J lost 5 bases, V lost 3 bases, and 1 base had no gene match. The CDR3 contains 14 residues. CDR3 in amino acids: CASSFGTGNEKLFF. CDR3 in DNA: TGTGCCAGCAGCTTCGGGACAGGGAATGAAAAACTGTTTTTT.

V gene TRBV5-4 combines with J gene TRBJ2-3; no clear D. The germline CDR1 and CDR2 sequences are SGHNT and YYREEE (reference sequence). The CDR3 sequence is 14 residues long. Trimming shortened V by 4 bases and J by 3 bases, and 12 bases separated the two germline ends. CDR3 sequence reads: CASSPQKGTDTQYF. CDR3 nucleotide sequence: TGTGCCAGCAGCCCCCAGAAGGGAACAGATACGCAGTATTTT.

V is TRBV9 and J is TRBJ2-7, with D possibly matching TRBD1 (6 bases). Germline V gives CDR1 SGDLS, CDR2 YYNGEE. V shed 2 bases and J shed 5 bases, with 17 bases lying between them. This CDR3 is built from 15 residues. The CDR3 loop is CASSVGQGMKNEQYF. In nucleotides, the CDR3 is TGTGCCAGCAGCGTTGGGCAGGGGATGAAGAACGAGCAGTACTTC.

Only one count was recorded for this clone. The CDR3 coding sequence is TGTGCCAGCAGGGACAGGGGCTGGGTCATTCAGTACTTC. Translated, it gives CASRDRGWVIQYF. This rearrangement joins TRBV6-5 to TRBJ2-4; TRBD1 matches at 9 bases. This CDR3 has 13 residues. With 6 bases clipped from V and 9 bases from J, the junction kept 6 bases outside the gene matches. Germline values: CDR1 MNHEY, CDR2 SVGAGI.